This T cell receptor beta chain was identified during a study of cytomegalovirus exposure and HLA in healthy donors (dated by TCRdb to about 2017). A note on the overall study: According to a later analysis, the 120 or so validation repertoires were produced on the same platform as the 680 or so repertoires of the first cohort. The study aimed to test whether signatures of past pathogen exposure could be identified by cataloging public T cell receptors. To predict cytomegalovirus infection status, the study combined high-throughput TCR immunosequencing, statistical association of individual TCRs with disease status, and machine learning. Besides the first cohort of approximately 670 subjects, a separate validation cohort made up of roughly 120 different subjects was used. What the research found in general, with its limitations: In both the original and validation cohorts, the classifier was reported to diagnose cytomegalovirus status with high specificity and sensitivity. Of the cluster scores, roughly 95% were above 0 in a later analysis, which found that TCRs clustered in the first cohort also tended to co-occur in the 120 validation repertoires. The study gave a list of some 150 TCR beta chains associated with cytomegalovirus. A later analysis had no HLA typing for the validation cohort, so co-occurrence there was scored across all 130 or so repertoires. In vitro tests confirmed that a few of the cytomegalovirus-associated TCR beta chains recognize cytomegalovirus antigens. Across donors, most TCR sequences were observed very rarely, whereas some public TCRs were present in many individuals. The authors suggested that the approach could potentially be generalized to other disease states and immunological phenotypes.

This clone has just a few counts. Its antigen target is currently unknown. Per-nucleotide qualities are absent, and no much larger clonotype sits a single base away. Donors formed part of the validation cohort, which comprised over a hundred subjects and was distinct from the first cohort of 690 or so subjects. CDR1 and CDR2 were assigned from the germline V gene as MNHEY and SVGAGI. Between the V and J ends, shortened by 6 bases and 10 bases respectively, the junction contains 12 bases. Reading from cysteine to phenylalanine, the CDR3 counts 11 amino acids. The sequence is cut down to CDR3 DNA, 33 bases in frame from base 1. The library was generated by the immunoSEQ multiplex PCR assay. On the study's bioinformatics: A statistical classification framework was developed to diagnose cytomegalovirus status using the catalog of TCR beta chain sequences. In its TCRdb copy, this immuneACCESS table keeps in-frame sequences only and misses some clones. Where compared with another copy, unresolved V genes explain less than half of these, and the others have no known cause. V and J calls and clone size follow that table, whereas D and trimming were derived from the DNA. In all, the sample holds 150,000 or so clones, and around 87% of those were seen once. The leading ten clones occupy approximately 1.4% of the sample.

This receptor was obtained from a woman in her twenties or thirties in good health and CMV-seronegative. Material for sequencing was PBMCs. This chain joins TRBV6-5 to TRBJ1-1; a tentative D match to TRBD1 spans 5 bases. The CDR3 loop reads CASRSGGRAFF. The nucleotide sequence reads as follows: TGTGCCAGCAGGTCGGGGGGTCGAGCTTTCTTT.